A single sample is the source of the 29 T cell receptor beta chains below, sequenced in a study of blood T cell repertoires in COVID-19. The table came from immunoSEQ multiplex PCR; TCRdb's copy has only in-frame clones and leaves some out. Among about 260,000 clones listed, 90% were seen once. Material: peripheral blood. The origin of the receptors is a woman aged 40 to 50 with acute or convalescent COVID-19.

This chain connects TRBV4-1 to TRBJ1-2, with TRBD1 matching over 9 bases. The CDR3 length is 15 residues. CDR1 and CDR2 from the germline V gene are MGHRA and YSYEKL. The junction had 10 bases not matched to a gene; V was cut back by 5 bases and J by 6 bases. The DNA of the CDR3 is TGCGCCAGCAGCTCACAAGGGGGGACAGGGAATGGCTACACCTTC. As protein: CASSSQGGTGNGYTF.

CDR3 loop: CASSSQGFHEQYV. In DNA, the CDR3 is TGTGCCAGCAGCTCCCAGGGGTTCCACGAGCAGTACGTC. V usage is TRBV5-4 and J usage is TRBJ2-7; D may be TRBD1 (6 bases). The CDR3 consists of 13 residues. Per the germline V gene, CDR1 is SGHNT and CDR2 is YYREEE (reference sequence). The ends were cut back, 3 bases at V and 5 bases at J, with 12 bases in the middle.

The V call is TRBV2, the J call TRBJ1-3; tentatively, D is TRBD1 (5 bases). Trimming took off 5 bases at V and 5 bases at J, with 7 bases between the two ends. CDR1 and CDR2 (germline): SNHLY, FYNNEI. The CDR3 length is 12 residues. In DNA form, the CDR3 reads TGTGCCAGCAGTAGACAGCGAAACACCATATATTTT. It is translated as CASSRQRNTIYF.

The chain uses TRBV10-2 and TRBJ1-1, with D possibly matching TRBD1 (6 bases). The CDR3 totals 14 residues. The germline V gene encodes CDR1 WSHSY and CDR2 SAAADI. Trimming removed 10 bases at V and 1 base at J, with 16 bases between. CDR3 sequence (DNA): TGCGCCACCCAGGGACAAGCCCGGAACACTGAAGCTTTCTTT. It specifies CATQGQARNTEAFF.

The V call is TRBV24-1, the J call TRBJ1-4, with D possibly being TRBD1 (5 bases). This CDR3 has 13 residues. The V gene lost 3 bases and the J gene lost 12 bases, with 13 bases spanning the gap. Germline V gene lookup returns CDR1 KGHDR and CDR2 SFDVKD. The CDR3 DNA sequence: TGTGCCACCAGTGATCGGGACGGGGGGGAACTGTTTTTT. Its protein is CATSDRDGGELFF.

The CDR3 DNA is TGTGCCAGTAGTCCCACAGGGGTTCCTAACTATGGCTACACCTTC. This gives the protein CASSPTGVPNYGYTF. The rearrangement joins TRBV19 to TRBJ1-2, with 7 bases identical to TRBD1. The junction had 6 bases not matched to a gene; V was cut back by 5 bases and J by 0 bases. This CDR3 region has 15 residues. Germline V gene lookup returns CDR1 LNHDA and CDR2 SQIVND (reference sequence). The full variable domain, in which reference TRBV19 and TRBJ1-2 provide the parts outside the CDR3, is DGGITQSPKYLFRKEGQNVTLSCEQNLNHDAMYWYRQDPGQGLRLIYYSQIVNDFQKGDIAEGYSVSREKKESFPLTVTSAQKNPTAFYLCASSPTGVPNYGYTFGSGTRLTVV.

The chain uses TRBV6-5 and TRBJ1-6, with D uncertain. Per germline, CDR1 MNHEY and CDR2 SVGAGI. Trimming shortened V by 7 bases and J by 3 bases, and 13 bases separated the two germline ends. This CDR3 spans 15 amino acids. The CDR3 DNA reads as TGTGCCAGCACCCTCGGGGTGGACTATAATTCACCCCTCCACTTT. It yields the protein CASTLGVDYNSPLHF.

The genes are TRBV7-2 and TRBJ1-2; 9 bases fit TRBD1. V dropped 5 bases and J dropped 4; count of bases not matched to a gene: 14. CDR3 length: 17 residues. Germline CDR1 is SGHTA and CDR2 is FQGNSA. CDR3 DNA: TGTGCCAGCAGCCCTCCGGAGACAGGGGGTTTGGGCTATGGCTACACCTTC. It translates to CASSPPETGGLGYGYTF.

The V call is TRBV7-6, the J call TRBJ1-1; D is undetermined. The V gene's germline CDR1 is SGHVS and CDR2 FNYEAQ. CDR3 length equals 13 residues. Trimming stripped 5 bases from V and 0 bases from J, with 7 bases between. Here the CDR3 DNA reads TGTGCCAGCAGCAACAGCATGAACACTGAAGCTTTCTTT. This codes for CASSNSMNTEAFF.

The CDR3 spells CASSVARQFTDTQYF. The DNA of the CDR3 is TGTGCCAGCAGCGTAGCGCGACAGTTCACAGATACGCAGTATTTT. The chain combines TRBV9 with TRBJ2-3; a possible D gene is TRBD1 (5 bases). Germline CDR1 reads SGDLS; CDR2 reads YYNGEE. Trimming pared 0 bases from V and 2 bases from J, leaving 10 bases between. The CDR3 spans 15 residues. Full variable domain (outside the CDR3, taken from reference TRBV9 and TRBJ2-3): DSGVTQTPKHLITATGQRVTLRCSPRSGDLSVYWYQQSLDQGLQFLIQYYNGEERAKGNILERFSAQQFPDLHSELNLSSLELGDSALYFCASSVARQFTDTQYFGPGTRLTVL.

The genes are TRBV2 and TRBJ1-5, with D tentatively TRBD1 (6 bases). V dropped 3 bases and J dropped 7 bases, with 10 bases sitting between them. The CDR3 runs to 13 residues. The germline V gene encodes CDR1 SNHLY and CDR2 FYNNEI. The CDR3 DNA reads as TGTGCCAGCAGTGACCAGGGGAGCCAGCCCCAGCATTTT. This translates into CASSDQGSQPQHF.

The chain carries TRBV12-3 or TRBV12-4 and TRBJ2-5; 7 bases line up with TRBD2. The CDR3 has 12 residues. The trim removed 7 bases at V and 6 bases at J, leaving 5 bases unmatched. The CDR3 bases are TGTGCCAGCACACCAAGCGGGAAGACCCAGTACTTC. Translated, it gives CASTPSGKTQYF.

The V and J genes are TRBV10-3 and TRBJ1-1; tentatively, D is TRBD1 (5 bases). Trimming pared 8 bases from V and 1 base from J, leaving 11 bases between. CDR1 is ENHRY and CDR2 is SYGVKD in the germline V gene. CDR3 length equals 13 residues. The CDR3 sequence is CAISRQTNTEAFF. The CDR3 DNA reads as TGTGCCATCTCGAGACAGACGAACACTGAAGCTTTCTTT.

V usage is TRBV27 and J usage is TRBJ2-3; D call uncertain. CDR1 is MNHEY, CDR2 SMNVEV, per germline (reference sequence). V was cut by 8 bases and J by 4 bases, with 16 bases left in between. CDR3 length: 14 amino acids. This chain's CDR3 is CASSQDGSPDTQYF. In DNA form, the CDR3 reads TGTGCCAGCTCGCAAGACGGGTCCCCAGATACGCAGTATTTT.

The V and J genes are TRBV3-1 (or the pseudogene TRBV3-2) and TRBJ1-1; unclear D gene. V was cut by 0 bases and J by 6 bases, with 17 bases left in between. The CDR3 spans 16 residues. The V gene's germline CDR1 is LGHDT and CDR2 YNNKEL (reference sequence). CDR3 sequence: CASSQDTTDPWAEAFF. The CDR3 DNA reads as TGTGCCAGCAGCCAAGATACAACAGACCCCTGGGCTGAAGCTTTCTTT.

V usage is TRBV29-1 and J usage is TRBJ2-1; 8 bases map to TRBD1. CDR3 size: 12 residues. The germline V gene encodes CDR1 SQVTM and CDR2 ANQGSEA. V was clipped by 8 bases and J by 9 bases; unmatched bases: 9. CDR3 residues: CSYGQGIGEQFF. In DNA form, the CDR3 reads TGCAGCTACGGACAGGGTATCGGTGAGCAGTTCTTC.

This rearrangement joins TRBV24-1 to TRBJ1-1; D is unclear. This CDR3 contains 15 residues. V was trimmed by 2 bases and J by 5 bases, leaving 14 bases between them. Germline V CDR1 and CDR2: KGHDR, SFDVKD. This CDR3 is CATSDSAKSRTEAFF. The CDR3 DNA reads TGTGCCACCAGTGATTCTGCAAAGAGCCGGACTGAAGCTTTCTTT.

The sample holds many counts of this clone. This chain links TRBV6-5 with TRBJ1-1; 7 nucleotides match TRBD1. The CDR3 is 14 residues long. Trimming removed 5 bases from V and 2 bases from J; junction bases left unmatched: 5. Germline loops: CDR1 MNHEY, CDR2 SVGAGI. CDR3 DNA sequence: TGTGCCAGCAGTAGATACAGGGGAAACACTGAAGCTTTCTTT. Translated, it gives CASSRYRGNTEAFF.

The V gene is TRBV4-1, the J gene TRBJ2-5; 7 positions agree with TRBD1. Germline CDR1 and CDR2: MGHRA and YSYEKL. This CDR3 region has 13 residues. The ends lost 2 bases at V and 4 bases at J; junction bases unmatched: 1. CDR3 residues: CASSQTGVETQYF. In nucleotides, the CDR3 is TGCGCCAGCAGCCAAACAGGGGTAGAGACCCAGTACTTC.

The chain uses TRBV30 and TRBJ1-6; 11 bases are a match to TRBD1. This CDR3 is built from 16 residues. Germline V gene lookup returns CDR1 GTSNPN and CDR2 SVGIG (reference sequence). The trim removed 3 bases at V and 9 bases at J, leaving 10 bases unmatched. The CDR3 protein is CAWRDRGLDPISPLHF. The CDR3 nucleotides read TGTGCCTGGAGGGACAGGGGGCTCGACCCAATTTCACCCCTCCACTTT.

This chain joins TRBV18 and TRBJ2-7, with TRBD1 identical over 8 bases. Germline V CDR1 and CDR2: KGHSH, LQKENI. J gave up 1 base and V 4 bases, and 9 bases lay outside the gene matches. CDR3 length: 16 residues. In DNA form, the CDR3 reads TGTGCCAGCTCACGAACGGGACAGGAGACTTCCTACGAGCAGTACGTC. Translation gives CASSRTGQETSYEQYV.

V is TRBV12-3 or TRBV12-4 and J is TRBJ2-1, with D perhaps TRBD2 (5 bases). The CDR3 runs 13 residues. V was shortened by 1 base and J by 9 bases, with 10 bases between the two germline ends. The CDR3 DNA reads as TGTGCCAGCAGTTTAGTATCCGAGGGTGAGCAGTTCTTC. Translation gives CASSLVSEGEQFF.

Only a few counts were recorded for this clone. The chain uses TRBV7-2 and TRBJ2-2; 9 nucleotides align to TRBD1. CDR3 length: 16 amino acids. In germline, CDR1 is SGHTA, CDR2 FQGNSA. The V gene end was trimmed by 2 bases and the J gene end by 5 bases; junction bases not matched to a gene: 6. CDR3 protein: CASSLQGQGITGELFF. CDR3 in DNA: TGTGCCAGCAGCTTACAAGGACAGGGGATTACCGGGGAGCTGTTTTTT. The full variable domain, completed using reference TRBV7-2 and TRBJ2-2, is GAGVSQSPSNKVTEKGKDVELRCDPISGHTALYWYRQSLGQGLEFLIYFQGNSAPDKSGLPSDRFSAERTGGSVSTLTIQRTQQEDSAVYLCASSLQGQGITGELFFGEGSRLTVL.

A few counts support this clone. The chain links TRBV7-9 to TRBJ2-5, with D possibly being TRBD2 (6 bases). Deletions cut 4 bases from V and 3 bases from J, with 12 bases between. The CDR3 is 14 residues long. Looked up from germline, CDR1 is SEHNR and CDR2 is FQNEAQ (reference sequence). This CDR3 reads CASSSLRGEETQYF. The CDR3 DNA sequence: TGTGCCAGCAGCTCCTTGCGCGGGGAAGAGACCCAGTACTTC.

The rearrangement uses TRBV2 and TRBJ2-4; 11 bases align to TRBD1. Trimming removed 1 base from V and 4 bases from J; junction bases left unmatched: 3. The germline V gene has CDR1 SNHLY and CDR2 FYNNEI. CDR3 length: 16 residues. The CDR3 region is CASSEVGQGVKNIQYF. The CDR3 region has the DNA TGTGCCAGCAGTGAAGTGGGACAGGGGGTTAAAAACATTCAGTACTTC.

The chain couples TRBV19 to TRBJ2-4, with TRBD1 identical over 7 bases. In germline, CDR1 is LNHDA, CDR2 SQIVND (reference sequence). Losses at the gene ends were 7 bases for V and 8 bases for J; bases not matched to a gene: 14. This CDR3 spans 15 amino acids. In nucleotides, the CDR3 is TGTGCCAGTACCGACAGGGTAGGCCCTCCAGACATTCAGTACTTC. This codes for CASTDRVGPPDIQYF.

The chain couples TRBV18 to TRBJ2-2, with 7 bases identical to TRBD1. Germline CDR1 reads KGHSH; CDR2 reads LQKENI. The CDR3 extends over 15 amino acids. With 3 bases clipped from V and 6 bases from J, the junction kept 7 bases outside the gene matches. As DNA, the CDR3 is TGTGCCAGCTCACCGACAGGGCTAGAGGCCGGGGAGCTGTTTTTT. Amino acid sequence: CASSPTGLEAGELFF.

The V and J genes are TRBV5-1 and TRBJ1-1, with 9 bases matching TRBD1. Germline-derived CDR1 and CDR2 are SGHRS and YFSETQ. J lost 5 bases, V lost 3 bases, and 11 bases had no gene match. The length of the CDR3 is 16 residues. CDR3 amino acids: CASSSPVRDRETEAFF. CDR3 bases: TGCGCCAGCAGCTCACCCGTACGGGACAGGGAAACTGAAGCTTTCTTT.

This chain uses TRBV9 with TRBJ1-1, with unresolved D. CDR3 length: 14 amino acids. V lost 1 base and J lost 3, with 10 bases in between. In germline, CDR1 is SGDLS, CDR2 YYNGEE. The CDR3: CASSVMREDTEAFF. In DNA, the CDR3 is TGTGCCAGCAGCGTAATGAGGGAGGACACTGAAGCTTTCTTT.